The clone carrying this TCR beta chain was picked up many times. This sample was included in a study of T cells after yellow fever vaccination. TCRdb analysed the 5' RACE reads with MiXCR anew, one entry per CDR3 protein. The profile shows fewer than 350,000 distinct CDR3 sequences, 8.5% to 9% of them singletons. With 2 bases clipped from V and 4 bases from J, the junction kept 5 bases outside the gene matches. Germline V gene data show CDR1 as MNHEY and CDR2 as SVGEGT. The CDR3 runs 15 residues. V and J are TRBV6-2 or TRBV6-3 and TRBJ1-5, with 7 bases that match TRBD1. The material was PBMCs, obtained on the day of the first yellow fever vaccination. The sequence was collected from a man in his late teens or twenties who received the YFV17D yellow fever vaccine. The CDR3: CASSYRTGQNQPQHF. CDR3 bases: TGTGCCAGCAGTTACCGGACAGGTCAAAATCAGCCCCAGCATTTT.